Shown below are 19 T cell receptor beta chains from a single sample sequenced in a study of blood T cell repertoires in COVID-19. The protocol was immunoSEQ multiplex PCR, while the TCRdb copy is restricted to in-frame clones and leaves out a portion. Found here are over 45,000 clones, about three quarters of them singletons; the top ten hold 15% to 20%. The sequenced sample consisted of peripheral blood. Source of these receptors: a human donor with active or convalescent COVID-19. The donor label of this sample is uncertain.

The V gene is TRBV19, the J gene TRBJ2-5; D is perhaps TRBD2 (6 bases). Germline V gene lookup returns CDR1 LNHDA and CDR2 SQIVND (reference sequence). The V end was cut by 4 bases, the J end by 5 bases, with 17 bases between. The length of the CDR3 is 15 residues. CDR3 nucleotide sequence: TGTGCCAGTAGTAAAGTCGGAGGGGTCGGGGAGACCCAGTACTTC. Its protein is CASSKVGGVGETQYF.

The chain uses TRBV30 and TRBJ2-7; 9 nucleotides match TRBD1. The germline CDR1 and CDR2 sequences are GTSNPN and SVGIG (reference sequence). The CDR3 extends over 14 amino acids. V shed 3 bases and J 7 bases; nucleotides not matched to a gene: 10. The DNA of the CDR3 is TGTGCCTGGAGGCTGTACAGGGGGCCAGGGGAGCAGTACTTC. It codes for CAWRLYRGPGEQYF.

The rearrangement joins TRBV3-1 (or the pseudogene TRBV3-2) to TRBJ2-3; no clear D. CDR3 length: 11 amino acids. Germline values: CDR1 LGHDT, CDR2 YNNKEL (reference sequence). Trimming cost V 8 bases and J 3 bases, with 6 bases left between them. The CDR3 sequence is CASGWTDTQYF. The CDR3 DNA follows: TGTGCCAGCGGCTGGACAGATACGCAGTATTTT.

This rearrangement joins TRBV7-6 to TRBJ2-2, with TRBD2 as a possible D gene (5 bases). Germline CDR1 and CDR2: SGHVS and FNYEAQ. The CDR3 covers 16 residues. Deletions cut 2 bases from V and 2 bases from J, with 12 bases between. The CDR3 loop reads CASSLRGSLNTGELFF. The CDR3 nucleotides are TGTGCCAGCAGCTTAAGAGGGTCCTTAAACACCGGGGAGCTGTTTTTT.

The V call is TRBV4-1, the J call TRBJ1-5, with D unresolved. This CDR3 is built from 14 residues. Germline CDR1 is MGHRA and CDR2 is YSYEKL. The V end was cut by 0 bases, the J end by 6 bases, with 9 bases between. The CDR3: CASSQDTGGQPQHF. In nucleotides, the CDR3 is TGCGCCAGCAGCCAAGATACGGGAGGTCAGCCCCAGCATTTT.

This sequence joins TRBV7-8 and TRBJ1-4; TRBD1 agrees at 7 bases. Germline V gives CDR1 SGHVS, CDR2 FQNEAQ. Germline trimming cut 5 bases from V and 5 bases from J; bases unmatched to any gene: 8. This CDR3 spans 15 amino acids. CDR3 DNA: TGTGCCAGCAGCCTGAGGACAGGAATAAATGAAAAACTGTTTTTT. Its translation: CASSLRTGINEKLFF. The full variable domain, completed using reference TRBV7-8 and TRBJ1-4, is GAGVSQSPRYKVAKRGQDVALRCDPISGHVSLFWYQQALGQGPEFLTYFQNEAQLDKSGLPSDRFFAERPEGSVSTLKIQRTQQEDSAVYLCASSLRTGINEKLFFGSGTQLSVL.

The chain carries TRBV5-6 and TRBJ1-5; perhaps TRBD1 as D (5 bases). The CDR3 is made up of 15 amino acids. Trimming took off 5 bases at V and 4 bases at J, with 16 bases between the two ends. Germline values: CDR1 SGHDT, CDR2 YYEEEE. CDR3 in DNA: TGTGCCAGCAGGCGCAGGTCGGGGGGGAATCAGCCCCAGCATTTT. Its translation: CASRRRSGGNQPQHF.

The rearrangement uses TRBV30 and TRBJ1-1, with TRBD1 matching 7 bases. The V gene's germline CDR1 is GTSNPN and CDR2 SVGIG (reference sequence). V was pared by 4 bases and J by 6 bases, with 5 bases of the junction left unmatched. The CDR3 sequence is 12 residues long. The CDR3 reads CAWTPGGPEAFF. The CDR3, as DNA: TGTGCCTGGACCCCAGGGGGGCCTGAAGCTTTCTTT.

The chain joins TRBV2 to TRBJ2-1, with 7 bases lining up with TRBD1. The CDR3 loop spans 15 amino acids. Germline V lookup: CDR1 SNHLY, CDR2 FYNNEI. J lost 4 bases, V lost 9 bases, and 12 bases had no gene match. CDR3 sequence (DNA): TGTGCCAGACAGGGGTCCCTTAGCCTTTACAATGAGCAGTTCTTC. As protein: CARQGSLSLYNEQFF.

This clone has a handful of counts. V usage is TRBV24-1 and J usage is TRBJ2-1; 9 positions match TRBD1. J lost 7 bases, V lost 5 bases, and 11 bases had no gene match. This CDR3 is 16 amino acids long. Germline V gene lookup returns CDR1 KGHDR and CDR2 SFDVKD. In DNA, the CDR3 is TGTGCCACCAGTGGAAACAGGGGGCAACGATTGAATGAGCAGTTCTTC. Translation: CATSGNRGQRLNEQFF.

The chain couples TRBV28 to TRBJ2-1; D gene ambiguous. Germline CDR1 reads MDHEN; CDR2 reads SYDVKM. The ends were cut back, 4 bases at V and 15 bases at J, with 10 bases in the middle. CDR3 length equals 10 residues. The CDR3, as DNA: TGTGCCAGCAGTTATACTACACTGTTCTTC. Translating it yields CASSYTTLFF.

The chain has TRBV18 and TRBJ2-7, with D perhaps TRBD1 (6 bases). Germline lookup yields CDR1 KGHSH and CDR2 LQKENI. CDR3 size: 15 residues. Trimming stripped 3 bases from V and 0 bases from J, with 12 bases between. Here the CDR3 reads CASSPTQDSSYEQYF. For the CDR3, the DNA is TGTGCCAGCTCACCGACGCAGGACAGCTCCTACGAGCAGTACTTC.

The chain joins TRBV7-3 to TRBJ2-1; 13 bases map to TRBD2. Losses at the gene ends were 4 bases for V and 1 base for J; bases not matched to a gene: 4. Germline lookup yields CDR1 SGHTA and CDR2 FQGTGA. The CDR3 extends over 17 amino acids. Here the CDR3 DNA reads TGTGCCAGCAGCTCCGGACTAGCGGGAGAGTCCTACAATGAGCAGTTCTTC. The encoded protein is CASSSGLAGESYNEQFF.

The chain recombines TRBV10-3 with TRBJ1-1; D is ambiguous. The germline CDR1 and CDR2 sequences are ENHRY and SYGVKD. The CDR3 runs 14 residues. The V gene lost 3 bases and the J gene lost 0 bases, with 8 bases spanning the gap. The chain's CDR3 is CAISDGNMNTEAFF. The CDR3, as DNA: TGTGCCATCAGTGATGGTAACATGAACACTGAAGCTTTCTTT.

This clone was counted only a few times. V gene TRBV29-1 combines with J gene TRBJ1-3, with D possibly matching TRBD1 (6 bases). Germline loops: CDR1 SQVTM, CDR2 ANQGSEA. CDR3 size: 14 residues. V lost 3 bases and J 0 bases, leaving 9 bases between the germline ends. CDR3 amino acids: CSVDLRGSGNTIYF. CDR3 nucleotide sequence: TGCAGCGTTGACCTCAGGGGCTCTGGAAACACCATATATTTT.

A single count supports this clone. The rearrangement joins TRBV7-2 to TRBJ1-4; no firm D call. Germline lookup yields CDR1 SGHTA and CDR2 FQGNSA. V lost 1 base, J lost 4 bases, and 4 bases lay in between. This CDR3 is built from 13 residues. DNA for the CDR3: TGTGCCAGCAGCTTAGTCCTTAATGAAAAACTGTTTTTT. Amino acid sequence: CASSLVLNEKLFF.

V is TRBV9 and J is TRBJ1-1; unclear D gene. V was cut by 4 bases and J by 4 bases, with 17 bases left in between. Germline CDR1 and CDR2: SGDLS and YYNGEE. The CDR3 runs to 15 residues. The chain's CDR3 is CASSRRSGDGTEAFF. The CDR3 DNA reads as TGTGCCAGCAGCAGACGCTCAGGCGACGGCACTGAAGCTTTCTTT.

This clone was observed once. J is TRBJ2-5 and V is TRBV7-3, with D tentatively TRBD2 (6 bases). CDR1 SGHTA and CDR2 FQGTGA come from the germline V gene. V lost 4 bases, J lost 5 bases, and 17 bases lay in between. This CDR3 has 15 residues. CDR3 amino acids: CASSSGLGGRETQYF. CDR3 sequence (DNA): TGTGCCAGCAGCTCGGGACTTGGGGGTCGGGAGACCCAGTACTTC.

The J gene is TRBJ1-2, the V gene TRBV6-1; D is ambiguous. The CDR3 contains 14 residues. Per the germline V gene, CDR1 is MNHNS and CDR2 is SASEGT. V lost 1 base and J lost 5, with 11 bases in between. The CDR3 DNA reads TGTGCCAGCAGTGAAGTGGGGAGGAAGTATGGCTACACCTTC. It codes for CASSEVGRKYGYTF.